A selection of T cell receptor beta chains follows, all from one sample in a study of T-cell memory formation after mild COVID-19. One entry per CDR3 protein, called by TCRdb with MiXCR from the 5' RACE reads. Of hundreds of thousands of distinct CDR3 sequences in the sample, 8% to 10% were seen once. The sequenced material came from PBMCs or a T cell subset sorted from them (not recorded which). All receptors come from a man between 18 and 29 years old who had mild COVID-19 (a few samples of this study predate the infection). Cell type and time point are not known. The CDR3 runs from the conserved cysteine through the conserved F or W. Fields, in order: clone size, D gene, V gene, J gene, CDR3 DNA, CDR3 protein. The D gene is left open where the match is weak. Rows give clone size only sometimes, using once, few, many, or a class for an expanded clone.

many,NA,TRBV7-9,TRBJ1-2,TGTGCCAGCAGCTTAGGGGAACGTAGTGGCTACACCTTC,CASSLGERSGYTF
many,NA,TRBV15,TRBJ1-2,TGTGCCACCAGCACAGGGAGTGCCTATGGCTACACCTTC,CATSTGSAYGYTF
NA,TRBD2,TRBV10-3,TRBJ2-1,TGTGCCATCAGTGCGGGTTCGGGGAGGGCCTACAATGAGCAGTTCTTC,CAISAGSGRAYNEQFF
NA,NA,TRBV4-2,TRBJ2-3,TGTGCCAGCAGCCAAGATCTGGACTGGGGGGCGGGTACGCAGTATTTT,CASSQDLDWGAGTQYF
NA,NA,TRBV9,TRBJ1-2,TGTGCCAGCAGTGATGGACAGTTCTATGGCTACACCTTC,CASSDGQFYGYTF
NA,NA,TRBV12-3/TRBV12-4,TRBJ2-2,TGTGCCAGCAGTACAGGGACCCGGGAGCTGTTTTTT,CASSTGTRELFF
NA,NA,TRBV7-7,TRBJ2-1,TGTGCTAGCAGCTTAGATGCAGGGTCCGGTGAGCAGTTCTTC,CASSLDAGSGEQFF
few,TRBD1,TRBV9,TRBJ2-5,TGTGCCAGCAGCGGAGACAGGGGCCTGGGGACCCAGTACTTC,CASSGDRGLGTQYF
few,TRBD2,TRBV7-8,TRBJ2-6,TGTGCCAGCAGCTTAGCTGGGAGGGCCGCGGGACGACCACTGACTTTC,CASSLAGRAAGRPLTF
few,NA,TRBV4-2,TRBJ2-3,TGTGCCAGCAGCAGGGGGGGGGTAGATACGCAGTATTTT,CASSRGGVDTQYF
NA,TRBD1,TRBV20-1,TRBJ1-2,TGCAGTTGTGCGCACAGGGGGAGTCCGTATGGCTACACCTTC,CSCAHRGSPYGYTF
NA,TRBD1,TRBV28,TRBJ2-5,TGTGCCAGCAGCCCCCTAGGGACAGCCTACCAAGAGACCCAGTACTTC,CASSPLGTAYQETQYF